This T cell receptor beta chain came from a study of shared clonotypes between healthy human individuals (dated by TCRdb to 2020 to 2021). As for the study more broadly: The cohort included three men and two women between 18 and 49 years of age. For each donor, CD4 naive and CD4 memory were each given three plates, CD8 naive was given two plates, and CD8 memory was given one plate. Blood TCR repertoires of a handful of healthy adults were deeply sequenced to estimate repertoire size and the extent of clonotype sharing between individuals. To increase sequencing depth and limit assay-specific biases, TCR repertoire library preparation and sequencing were carried out by different laboratories using diverse techniques. Per donor, leukapheresis produced somewhere between about 0.8 and 9 billion PBMCs.

On the study overall, not on this receptor specifically: Pairwise subsampling led to the expectation that sequencing depth would affect the degree of clonotype sharing among donors. Naive subsets generally had larger estimated clonotype richness than memory subsets did. Because the study included a small number of donors, the genetic and exposure-history diversity represented was limited. Clonotypes shared by all four sorted-subset donors showed higher generation probabilities than non-shared clonotypes. When a handful of donors were compared, the shared fraction of clonotypes was 5% to 6.5% for naive CD4, about 4% for naive CD8, roughly 2.3% for memory CD4, and about 0.36% for memory CD8. Rarefaction of sorted-subset datasets indicated incomplete sequencing despite the large sequencing depth. Sampling was limited to blood, and TCR repertoires in tissue likely differ from TCR repertoires in blood.

TCR CDR3 regions were amplified from genomic DNA by multiplex PCR using the deep immunoSEQ assay. Extracted genomic DNA from each cell subset was spread evenly across all wells of several immunoSEQ 96-well plates, with each plate serving as a replicate. Each replicate PCR for sorted subsets received roughly 0.2 ug genomic DNA, equal to about 29,000 T cell genomes. Purified libraries were quantified with a Qubit 3.0 fluorometer, sized on a Bioanalyzer 2100, and re-quantified with the KAPA Library Quantification kit. Each immunoSEQ 96-well plate was sequenced on its own single-read 150-cycle Illumina NextSeq 550 flow cell. Processing in the source paper ran as follows. The immunoSEQ output contained only junctional sequences without quality scores, so filtering could not match that applied to full-length reads. To assign V/J genes and CDR3, sequences were annotated using PyIR, a Python wrapper for IgBLAST v1.9, with IMGT germline references. Any read was removed if the V/J assignment was weak (E-value above 1e-6), the CDR3 was missing, or the read contained stop codons, out-of-frame junctions, or ambiguous translated residues. A V3J clonotype was defined by an identical inferred V gene, J gene, and CDR3 amino acid sequence. Percentage overlap between repertoires was computed as shared unique clonotypes divided by the size of the smaller repertoire. Three approaches were used to assess repertoire richness: RTK rarefaction, the Chao1 estimator, and Recon v2.1 estimates of unobserved clonotypes. OLGA was used to compute generation probabilities for all TCRbeta clonotypes that the gDNA method yielded from a handful of donors. Not all clones reach the TCRdb copy of this immuneACCESS table, which keeps in-frame sequences only. Checked studies attribute under half of the gap to unresolved V genes and leave the rest unexplained. That table is the source of V, J and clone size, and D and trimming were worked out from the DNA. Recorded for this sample are a few million clones; around nine tenths of them occurred a single time. The top ten constitute around 0.14% of the sample.

Donors were healthy HIV-negative adults with no recently reported acute infections or vaccinations. Every donor was a Caucasian adult residing in Nashville, Tennessee, USA. CD4+ T cells were enriched by magnetic negative selection, after which naive cells were positively selected on CD45RA and the negative fraction was taken as the memory subset. Blood was obtained by leukapheresis, after which PBMCs were separated by Ficoll-Histopaque density gradient centrifugation and cryopreserved in liquid nitrogen vapor phase. Purity and quantity of every magnetically sorted T cell population were checked by analytical flow cytometry. From each sorted fraction, genomic DNA was isolated and quantified by UV absorbance on a Nanodrop 2000c. On this clone itself: Its recognized antigen is unknown. No base quality values were provided; no much bigger clone lies one nucleotide off.

From the cysteine up to the phenylalanine, the CDR3 has a length of 13 residues. The retained sequence is limited to the CDR3, 39 bases, with the frame set at the first base. CDR1 and CDR2 are drawn from the germline V gene: KGHSH, LQKENI. V sheds 6 bases and J sheds 10 bases, leaving 16 bases between their ends. The receptor comes from a young man in good health. Sequencing was carried out using naive CD4+ T cells sorted from blood. The cell subset or site label corresponds to: CD45RA+ positively selected. This chain joins TRBV18 to TRBJ2-1, with the D gene call left open. At the DNA level, the sequence is TGTGCCAGCTCGCGTGACGCCCTCGGGGAGCAGTTCTTC. The encoded protein is CASSRDALGEQFF.